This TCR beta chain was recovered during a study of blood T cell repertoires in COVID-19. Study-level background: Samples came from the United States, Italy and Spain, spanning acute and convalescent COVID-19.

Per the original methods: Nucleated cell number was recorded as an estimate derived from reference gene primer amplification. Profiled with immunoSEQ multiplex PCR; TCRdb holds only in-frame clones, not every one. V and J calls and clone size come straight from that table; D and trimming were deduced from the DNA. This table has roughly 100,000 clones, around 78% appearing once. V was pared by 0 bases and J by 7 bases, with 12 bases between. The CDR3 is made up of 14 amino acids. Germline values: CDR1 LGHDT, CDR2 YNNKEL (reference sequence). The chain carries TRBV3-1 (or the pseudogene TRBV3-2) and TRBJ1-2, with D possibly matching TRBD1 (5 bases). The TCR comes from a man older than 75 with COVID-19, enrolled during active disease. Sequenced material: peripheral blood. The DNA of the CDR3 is TGTGCCAGCAGCCAAGAACCAGGGAGGAGTGGCTACACCTTC. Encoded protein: CASSQEPGRSGYTF.